One and the same sample provided the 31 T cell receptor beta chains below, sequenced in a study of shared clonotypes between healthy human individuals. In the naive CD8 group, cells lacked CD45RO and were positively selected for CCR7, so terminally differentiated effector memory CD45RA+ cells were left out. Only in-frame clones appear in the TCRdb table, and some are missing; sequencing was by immunoSEQ multiplex PCR. Found here are around 2,100,000 clones, about 94% of them singletons; the top ten hold more than 0.95%. The specimen sequenced was naive CD8+ T cells sorted from blood. These receptors came from a man aged 18 to 29 in good health.

This chain uses TRBV27 with TRBJ2-7; possibly TRBD1 or TRBD2 for D (5 bases each). V was pared by 2 bases and J by 2 bases, with 10 bases between. This CDR3 contains 14 residues. Germline lookup yields CDR1 MNHEY and CDR2 SMNVEV (reference sequence). In nucleotides, the CDR3 is TGTGCCAGCAGTTTACACGGGGCGGCCTACGAGCAGTACTTC. Its protein is CASSLHGAAYEQYF.

This clone was detected only a few times. The gene calls are TRBV5-4 and TRBJ2-7; a weak D match, TRBD1 (6 bases). V was pared by 1 base and J by 2 bases, with 7 bases between. The CDR3 sequence is 13 residues long. Looked up from germline, CDR1 is SGHNT and CDR2 is YYREEE (reference sequence). CDR3 DNA sequence: TGTGCCAGCAGCTTGAAGGGGGCCTACGAGCAGTACTTC. This encodes CASSLKGAYEQYF.

The chain has TRBV13 and TRBJ2-3; 11 positions match TRBD2. Germline trimming cut 1 base from V and 5 bases from J; bases unmatched to any gene: 5. There are 16 residues in the CDR3. The germline V gene has CDR1 PRHDT and CDR2 FYEKMQ (reference sequence). The CDR3 region is CASSLVSGGAGDTQYF. DNA for the CDR3: TGTGCCAGCAGCTTAGTTAGCGGGGGGGCAGGAGATACGCAGTATTTT.

This clone was recorded only once. V gene TRBV11-2 combines with J gene TRBJ1-1; a possible D gene is TRBD1 (6 bases). V was trimmed by 5 bases and J by 4 bases, leaving 11 bases between them. Germline assignment: CDR1 SGHAT and CDR2 FQNNGV. The CDR3 is 13 amino acids. The CDR3 DNA follows: TGTGCCAGCAGCGTACAGGGTAGCACTGAAGCTTTCTTT. Its protein product is CASSVQGSTEAFF. Together with reference TRBV11-2 and TRBJ1-1, the CDR3 gives the full variable domain: EAGVAQSPRYKIIEKRQSVAFWCNPISGHATLYWYQQILGQGPKLLIQFQNNGVVDDSQLPKDRFSAERLKGVDSTLKIQPAKLEDSAVYLCASSVQGSTEAFFGQGTRLTVV.

This chain uses TRBV7-8 with TRBJ2-1, with 8 bases fitting TRBD2. V trimming: 2 bases; J trimming: 6 bases; junction bases outside the gene matches: 12. The CDR3 runs 17 residues. CDR1 SGHVS and CDR2 FQNEAQ come from the germline V gene. The CDR3 protein is CASSLWGAGELRNEQFF. The CDR3 nucleotides read TGTGCCAGCAGCTTATGGGGAGCGGGAGAACTACGCAATGAGCAGTTCTTC.

The chain combines TRBV6-5 with TRBJ2-1, with 8 nucleotides matching TRBD2. The length of the CDR3 is 14 residues. In germline, CDR1 is MNHEY, CDR2 SVGAGI. After removal of 5 bases from V and 6 bases from J, the junction contained 6 bases not matched to a gene. The CDR3 protein is CASSPGGSGNEQFF. In DNA, the CDR3 is TGTGCCAGCAGTCCGGGGGGGAGTGGCAATGAGCAGTTCTTC.

The chain is built from TRBV4-3 and TRBJ2-4; perhaps TRBD1 as D (5 bases). The CDR3 has 15 residues. V lost 0 bases, J lost 7 bases, and 13 bases lay in between. Germline values: CDR1 LGHNA, CDR2 YSLEER. The CDR3 spells CASSQESGWANIQYF. DNA of the CDR3: TGCGCCAGCAGCCAAGAGTCAGGGTGGGCTAACATTCAGTACTTC.

The chain couples TRBV2 to TRBJ2-2; TRBD2 matches at 9 bases. This CDR3 contains 17 residues. CDR1 SNHLY and CDR2 FYNNEI come from the germline V gene. J gave up 7 bases and V 0 bases, and 9 bases lay outside the gene matches. The CDR3 DNA reads TGTGCCAGCAGTGAAGCAAGTGCGGGAGGGCCGAGCGGGGAGCTGTTTTTT. This encodes CASSEASAGGPSGELFF.

V is TRBV27 and J is TRBJ1-1; D might be TRBD1 (5 bases). Germline CDR1 and CDR2: MNHEY and SMNVEV (reference sequence). The CDR3 has 16 residues. V lost 2 bases, J lost 0 bases, and 13 bases lay in between. The CDR3 bases are TGTGCCAGCAGTTTAGGGGCCCTGATGATGAACACTGAAGCTTTCTTT. Amino acid sequence: CASSLGALMMNTEAFF.

About this clone itself: This CDR3 is also generated by other DNA sequences in the sample. This rearrangement joins TRBV30 to TRBJ1-4, with D hard to call. The CDR3 consists of 12 residues. The V and J ends lost 0 bases and 7 bases respectively, with 6 bases between them. From germline, CDR1 is GTSNPN and CDR2 SVGIG (reference sequence). Written as DNA, the CDR3 is TGTGCCTGGAGTGTAGTGGGTGAAAAACTGTTTTTT. This gives the protein CAWSVVGEKLFF.

J is TRBJ2-7 and V is TRBV6-5; 7 bases align to TRBD1. The CDR3 runs to 12 residues. Germline assignment: CDR1 MNHEY and CDR2 SVGAGI. V shed 8 bases and J 3 bases; nucleotides not matched to a gene: 4. CDR3 protein: CASEGQLYEQYF. The CDR3 bases are TGTGCCAGCGAGGGACAGCTCTACGAGCAGTACTTC.

The chain links TRBV5-1 to TRBJ1-1; 7 bases align to TRBD1. The CDR3 covers 15 residues. Germline CDR1 and CDR2: SGHRS and YFSETQ. V shed 0 bases and J 3 bases; nucleotides not matched to a gene: 5. The CDR3 loop reads CASSLGQGRDTEAFF. The CDR3 nucleotides read TGCGCCAGCAGCTTGGGACAGGGAAGGGACACTGAAGCTTTCTTT.

V is TRBV5-6 and J is TRBJ2-3; 9 bases align to TRBD2. Germline V lookup: CDR1 SGHDT, CDR2 YYEEEE. This CDR3 contains 16 residues. The junction had 7 bases not matched to a gene; V was cut back by 2 bases and J by 3 bases. CDR3 amino acids: CASSFYLAGTTDTQYF. The CDR3 coding sequence is TGTGCCAGCAGCTTCTATCTAGCGGGAACAACAGATACGCAGTATTTT.

The chain uses TRBV7-9 and TRBJ2-2; D ambiguous. V dropped 5 bases and J dropped 0 bases, with 10 bases sitting between them. The CDR3 is 15 amino acids. In germline, CDR1 is SEHNR, CDR2 FQNEAQ (reference sequence). CDR3 loop: CASSPKYSNTGELFF. The CDR3 DNA reads as TGTGCCAGCAGCCCAAAATACTCGAACACCGGGGAGCTGTTTTTT.

The chain has TRBV14 and TRBJ2-1; 10 nucleotides match TRBD1. The CDR3 extends over 15 amino acids. The germline V gene has CDR1 SGHDN and CDR2 FVKESK. J was trimmed by 8 bases and V by 3 bases; bases with no gene match: 7. Here the CDR3 reads CASSHLTGGEDEQFF. The CDR3 bases are TGTGCCAGCAGCCACCTGACAGGGGGCGAGGATGAGCAGTTCTTC.

This clone was seen only a few times. The same CDR3 can be traced to other DNA sequences in this sample. The chain employs TRBV19 and TRBJ1-5; 7 bases are shared with TRBD1. The V and J ends lost 5 bases and 4 bases, in that order; junction bases with no gene match: 2. Per germline, CDR1 LNHDA and CDR2 SQIVND (reference sequence). CDR3 length equals 13 residues. The CDR3 bases are TGTGCCAGTAGTTTGACAGGGAATCAGCCCCAGCATTTT. This gives the protein CASSLTGNQPQHF.

The chain links TRBV5-6 to TRBJ2-7, with D uncertain. With 0 bases removed from V and 1 base from J, the gap between germline ends came to 8 bases. This CDR3 contains 14 residues. Per germline, CDR1 SGHDT and CDR2 YYEEEE. The CDR3: CASSLDSVSYEQYF. Here the CDR3 DNA reads TGTGCCAGCAGCTTGGACAGTGTTTCCTACGAGCAGTACTTC.

The chain carries TRBV27 and TRBJ1-1; TRBD1 matches 9 bases. The CDR3 totals 13 residues. In germline, CDR1 is MNHEY, CDR2 SMNVEV (reference sequence). V lost 4 bases to trimming and J lost 11 bases; unmatched junction nucleotides: 8. This chain's CDR3 is CASSWTGTGSAFF. The CDR3 bases are TGTGCCAGCAGTTGGACCGGGACAGGGTCTGCTTTCTTT.

Concerning this clone itself: Within the sample, other DNA sequences also encode this same CDR3. The chain employs TRBV27 and TRBJ2-7; D tentatively reads TRBD1 or TRBD2 (5 bases each). The germline gives CDR1 MNHEY, CDR2 SMNVEV (reference sequence). The CDR3 runs 12 residues. Trimming took 3 bases from V and 6 from J, leaving 9 bases between them. CDR3 loop: CASSFGGSEQYF. The CDR3 DNA is TGTGCCAGCAGTTTTGGGGGTTCCGAGCAGTACTTC.

The chain carries TRBV7-8 and TRBJ2-2; D perhaps matches TRBD1 (6 bases). V gave up 3 bases and J gave up 8 bases, with 16 bases separating them. Germline values: CDR1 SGHVS, CDR2 FQNEAQ. The CDR3 has 15 residues. The CDR3 coding sequence is TGTGCCAGCAGCTTCCGCGGCAGGGGAATTGGGGAGCTGTTTTTT. Translating gives CASSFRGRGIGELFF.

CDR3 sequence reads: CASSLARNQPQHF. As DNA, the CDR3 is TGTGCCAGCAGCTTGGCCCGCAATCAGCCCCAGCATTTT. V and J are TRBV5-6 and TRBJ1-5, with no clear D. This CDR3 spans 13 amino acids. Trimming took off 0 bases at V and 2 bases at J, with 3 bases between the two ends. Germline-derived CDR1 and CDR2 are SGHDT and YYEEEE.

This chain joins TRBV4-3 and TRBJ1-6; a possible D gene is TRBD1 (6 bases). The CDR3 is 18 amino acids. V was clipped by 0 bases and J by 0 bases, with 12 bases between them. Germline V gene data show CDR1 as LGHNA and CDR2 as YSLEER. This CDR3 reads CASSQDGGGSSYNSPLHF. CDR3 sequence (DNA): TGCGCCAGCAGCCAAGATGGAGGGGGGAGCTCCTATAATTCACCCCTCCACTTT.

Comments on this clone: The sample has other DNA sequences that encode this CDR3 too. The V and J genes are TRBV7-9 and TRBJ2-1; 11 nucleotides match TRBD2. Germline CDR1 SEHNR, CDR2 FQNEAQ (reference sequence). The CDR3 extends over 16 amino acids. The V gene end was trimmed by 0 bases and the J gene end by 4 bases; junction bases not matched to a gene: 2. CDR3 nucleotides: TGTGCCAGCAGCTTAGCTCTAGCGGGAGGTTACAATGAGCAGTTCTTC. Its protein product is CASSLALAGGYNEQFF. Based on the CDR3 plus reference TRBV7-9 and TRBJ2-1, the full variable domain is DTGVSQNPRHKITKRGQNVTFRCDPISEHNRLYWYRQTLGQGPEFLTYFQNEAQLEKSRLLSDRFSAERPKGSFSTLEIQRTEQGDSAMYLCASSLALAGGYNEQFFGPGTRLTVL.

The genes are TRBV6-5 and TRBJ2-7; D remains unclear. Germline loops: CDR1 MNHEY, CDR2 SVGAGI. The CDR3 is made up of 12 amino acids. V gave up 6 bases and J gave up 2 bases, with 8 bases separating them. The CDR3 bases are TGTGCCAGCAGCGCCACAGCCTACGAGCAGTACTTC. Translating it yields CASSATAYEQYF.

The chain is built from TRBV28 and TRBJ2-1; either TRBD1 or TRBD2 may supply D (5 bases each). The CDR3 is 16 residues long. The V end lost 4 bases, the J end lost 2 bases, and 15 bases lay between the germline ends. CDR1 and CDR2 from the germline V gene are MDHEN and SYDVKM. CDR3 nucleotide sequence: TGTGCCAGCAGTTCAACTAGAGACAGCCCCTACAATGAGCAGTTCTTC. Its translation is CASSSTRDSPYNEQFF.

Concerning this clone itself: Other DNA sequences in the same sample also yield this CDR3. The chain is built from TRBV5-1 and TRBJ2-7; 8 bases align to TRBD1. The germline CDR1 and CDR2 sequences are SGHRS and YFSETQ. J was trimmed by 4 bases and V by 2 bases; bases with no gene match: 5. The CDR3 runs 14 residues. Here the CDR3 DNA reads TGCGCCAGCAGCTTAGCGACAGGGGTATACGAGCAGTACTTC. Residues: CASSLATGVYEQYF. The variable domain in full, completed from reference TRBV5-1 and TRBJ2-7, reads KAGVTQTPRYLIKTRGQQVTLSCSPISGHRSVSWYQQTPGQGLQFLFEYFSETQRNKGNFPGRFSGRQFSNSRSEMNVSTLELGDSALYLCASSLATGVYEQYFGPGTRLTVT.

This clone was seen just once. V is TRBV4-3 and J is TRBJ2-5, with 12 bases aligning to TRBD2. The CDR3 spans 20 residues. Germline CDR1 LGHNA, CDR2 YSLEER. The junction had 13 bases not matched to a gene; V was cut back by 0 bases and J by 2 bases. DNA for the CDR3: TGCGCCAGCAGCCAAGACGTCGGCCCTAGCGGGAGGGTGGTACAAGAGACCCAGTACTTC. Translation: CASSQDVGPSGRVVQETQYF.

V gene TRBV7-2 combines with J gene TRBJ1-6, with D possibly TRBD1 on 6 matching bases. The length of the CDR3 is 14 residues. Germline-derived CDR1 and CDR2 are SGHTA and FQGNSA. The V and J ends lost 2 bases and 9 bases respectively, with 11 bases between them. CDR3 region: CASSLMGASSPLHF. The CDR3 DNA is TGTGCCAGCAGCTTAATGGGGGCGAGTTCACCCCTCCACTTT.

The chain employs TRBV7-9 and TRBJ2-7; the D gene could be TRBD1 or TRBD2 (5 bases each). V was cut by 6 bases and J by 3 bases, with 18 bases left in between. This CDR3 region has 15 residues. CDR1 and CDR2 from the germline V gene are SEHNR and FQNEAQ (reference sequence). The CDR3 region has the DNA TGTGCCAGCAGTTGGTCTGAGGGACCCATCTACGAGCAGTACTTC. It codes for CASSWSEGPIYEQYF.

This clone was counted a single time. Distinct nucleotide sequences in the sample also encode this CDR3. V is TRBV4-1 and J is TRBJ2-7; TRBD1 matches at 9 bases. Germline V gene data show CDR1 as MGHRA and CDR2 as YSYEKL. This CDR3 spans 14 amino acids. Trimming at V came to 4 bases and at J to 4 bases, leaving 5 bases not matched to a gene. The CDR3 DNA is TGCGCCAGCAGCCTCCGGGACAGGGCTTACGAGCAGTACTTC. Translating gives CASSLRDRAYEQYF.

This clone was recorded only once. This sequence joins TRBV7-8 and TRBJ1-4; D uncertain. Trimming took off 0 bases at V and 7 bases at J, with 15 bases between the two ends. The CDR3 is made up of 16 amino acids. Germline CDR1 SGHVS, CDR2 FQNEAQ. The chain's CDR3 is CASSLAEEGLGEKLFF. In DNA form, the CDR3 reads TGTGCCAGCAGCTTAGCCGAGGAGGGTTTGGGTGAAAAACTGTTTTTT. The full variable domain, rest sourced from reference TRBV7-8 and TRBJ1-4, is GAGVSQSPRYKVAKRGQDVALRCDPISGHVSLFWYQQALGQGPEFLTYFQNEAQLDKSGLPSDRFFAERPEGSVSTLKIQRTQQEDSAVYLCASSLAEEGLGEKLFFGSGTQLSVL.